This T cell receptor (beta chain) came from a study of identical twins. Study-level points and caveats: Models, which agreed with sharing between unrelated individuals, nonetheless underestimated the out-of-frame TCR alpha sharing seen in monozygotic twins. Invariant MAIT and iNKT cells may have partly biased zero-insertion analyses.

This clonotype was seen more than once but under ten times. The antigen is not known. TCRdb redid the calling of the 5' RACE reads with MiXCR, one entry per CDR3 protein. The sample yields around 290,000 distinct CDR3 sequences, 7.5% to 9.5% seen once. Looked up from germline, CDR1 is LGHNA and CDR2 is YSLEER. V was pared by 2 bases and J by 4 bases, with 18 bases between. There are 17 residues in the CDR3. Separately, the same data were catalogued under a study of yellow fever vaccine responses in identical twins. That report adds: On the reported evidence, twins' vaccine T cell responses seemed partly convergent and partly personalized.

The source material was CD8+ T cells sorted from blood. This clonotype originated in a woman aged 18-35 years in good health. The chain employs TRBV4-3 and TRBJ2-1, with D possibly being TRBD2 (7 bases). This chain's CDR3 is CASSQQPGGTPYNEQFF. For the CDR3, the DNA is TGCGCCAGCAGCCAACAACCCGGGGGGACACCATACAATGAGCAGTTCTTC.